This T cell receptor beta chain was sequenced during a study of T cells after somatic rescue of genetic block. CDR3 length equals 13 residues. The germline CDR1 and CDR2 sequences are MNHNY and SVGAGI (reference sequence). V was clipped by 10 bases and J by 7 bases, with 17 bases between them. The protocol was immunoSEQ multiplex PCR, while the TCRdb copy is restricted to in-frame clones and leaves out a portion. Seen here are around 70,000 clones, roughly 92% observed once, and the top ten hold over 2.5%. The TCR sequence derives from a man between 35 and 55 years old. Material for sequencing was peripheral blood mononuclear cells (PBMCs). The chain has TRBV6-6 and TRBJ1-5; tentatively, D is TRBD1 (5 bases). The CDR3 bases are TGTGCCACCCAGGGTCCGGGTTCCCAGCCCCAGCATTTT. Its protein is CATQGPGSQPQHF.